A single sample gave rise to the 21 T cell receptor beta chains below, sequenced in a study of CD8 T cells in ankylosing spondylitis. TCRdb re-analysed the 5' RACE reads in MiXCR, keeping a single row per CDR3 protein. This sample has roughly 300,000 distinct CDR3 sequences, with 7.5% to 9% found just once. For these receptors, no antigen is known. General study points: For ankylosing spondylitis blood, a TCR beta motif of fewer than 10 highly homologous variants appeared characteristic.

Input material: blood, either unsorted or a sorted T cell fraction (not recorded which). The receptors here all came from a male donor with ankylosing spondylitis.

This clonotype was detected only a few times. The chain carries TRBV6-5 and TRBJ2-1; a weak D match, TRBD2 (5 bases). V lost 4 bases, J lost 4 bases, and 14 bases lay in between. The CDR3 is 15 residues long. Germline lookup yields CDR1 MNHEY and CDR2 SVGAGI. The CDR3 sequence: CASSLERAWYNEQFF. The CDR3 bases are TGTGCCAGCAGTTTAGAGAGGGCTTGGTACAATGAGCAGTTCTTC.

The chain employs TRBV7-9 and TRBJ2-6, with D perhaps matching TRBD1 (5 bases). The CDR3 extends over 16 amino acids. V lost 1 base to trimming and J lost 2 bases, with 9 bases between them. The germline gives CDR1 SEHNR, CDR2 FQNEAQ (reference sequence). The CDR3 DNA is TGTGCCAGCAGCTTAGGGGCCAGGGCTGGGGCCAACGTCCTGACTTTC. Protein sequence: CASSLGARAGANVLTF.

The chain carries TRBV5-1 and TRBJ2-2; the D gene is possibly TRBD2 (5 bases). The V gene's germline CDR1 is SGHRS and CDR2 YFSETQ. V lost 0 bases to trimming and J lost 7 bases, with 10 bases between them. The CDR3 extends over 14 amino acids. For the CDR3, the DNA is TGCGCCAGCAGCTTGGCCGGGGAAGACGGGGAGCTGTTTTTT. This sequence encodes CASSLAGEDGELFF. Combining the CDR3 with reference TRBV5-1 and TRBJ2-2 gives the whole variable domain KAGVTQTPRYLIKTRGQQVTLSCSPISGHRSVSWYQQTPGQGLQFLFEYFSETQRNKGNFPGRFSGRQFSNSRSEMNVSTLELGDSALYLCASSLAGEDGELFFGEGSRLTVL.

This clonotype was recorded many times. The J gene is TRBJ2-1, the V gene TRBV4-1, with a weak D call TRBD2 (6 bases). This CDR3 is built from 14 residues. V was clipped by 1 base and J by 7 bases, with 11 bases between them. Germline CDR1 MGHRA, CDR2 YSYEKL. The CDR3 bases are TGCGCCAGCAGCCAAGGGGATGGAGGGAATGAGCAGTTCTTC. This encodes CASSQGDGGNEQFF.

This clonotype was seen only a few times. The chain is built from TRBV20-1 and TRBJ2-5; 7 nucleotides line up with TRBD1. The CDR3 sequence is 15 residues long. With V trimmed by 0 bases and J by 7 bases, 11 bases remained unmatched. Germline V gene data show CDR1 as DFQATT and CDR2 as SNEGSKA (reference sequence). This chain's CDR3 is CSARDFVTGLRTQYF. In DNA, the CDR3 is TGCAGTGCTAGAGATTTCGTGACAGGGTTGCGGACCCAGTACTTC.

This clonotype was counted a few times. The gene calls are TRBV20-1 and TRBJ2-7, with D possibly being TRBD1 (5 bases). The CDR3 is made up of 11 amino acids. CDR1 is DFQATT and CDR2 is SNEGSKA in the germline V gene (reference sequence). Trimming took off 5 bases at V and 5 bases at J, with 10 bases between the two ends. The CDR3 region is CSASQGDEQYF. The CDR3 DNA reads as TGCAGTGCTTCCCAGGGCGACGAGCAGTACTTC.

This clonotype was observed a handful of times. V usage is TRBV20-1 and J usage is TRBJ1-5; D gene uncertain. The CDR3 has 14 residues. Deletions cut 0 bases from V and 7 bases from J, with 13 bases between. The germline V gene encodes CDR1 DFQATT and CDR2 SNEGSKA (reference sequence). The CDR3 nucleotides are TGCAGTGCTAGAGAGGGGAGAGGGTTCCAGCCCCAGCATTTT. Its protein product is CSAREGRGFQPQHF.

The CDR3 loop is CASSYRALLTIPDSGANVLTF. DNA for the CDR3: TGTGCCAGCAGCTACAGGGCCCTCTTGACGATTCCCGACTCTGGGGCCAACGTCCTGACTTTC. V gene TRBV3-1 combines with J gene TRBJ2-6; a possible D gene is TRBD1 (6 bases). With 5 bases removed from V and 0 bases from J, the gap between germline ends came to 26 bases. CDR3 size: 21 residues. Germline V gives CDR1 LGHDT, CDR2 YNNKEL (reference sequence).

V and J are TRBV4-1 and TRBJ1-4; a possible D gene is TRBD1 (5 bases). Germline CDR1 MGHRA, CDR2 YSYEKL. The CDR3 spans 15 residues. The V end was cut by 4 bases, the J end by 5 bases, with 14 bases between. CDR3 DNA: TGCGCCAGCAGCCGTCACCGGGACCCAAATGAAAAACTGTTTTTT. Translation: CASSRHRDPNEKLFF.

Only a few counts were recorded for this clonotype. CDR3 in DNA: TGTGCCAGCACCTTTACCGGGACAGGGGGCCGGGAGCAGTTCTTC. It codes for CASTFTGTGGREQFF. V usage is TRBV6-1 and J usage is TRBJ2-1; the match to TRBD1 covers 12 bases. Unmatched junction bases numbered 11, after V lost 7 bases and J lost 10 bases. The CDR3 is made up of 15 amino acids. Germline CDR1 is MNHNS and CDR2 is SASEGT.

The table lists this clonotype with many counts. The chain couples TRBV7-6 to TRBJ2-7; no clear D gene. Germline V gene data show CDR1 as SGHVS and CDR2 as FNYEAQ. The CDR3 is made up of 16 amino acids. V was shortened by 5 bases and J by 2 bases, with 19 bases between the two germline ends. The CDR3 is CASSRISPGVTYEQYF. The CDR3 bases are TGTGCCAGCAGCCGTATTTCTCCAGGCGTCACCTACGAGCAGTACTTC.

This clonotype has only a few counts. The chain employs TRBV6-5 and TRBJ2-5; no clear D. The germline V gene has CDR1 MNHEY and CDR2 SVGAGI. Between the trimmed V and J ends, which lost 0 bases and 2 bases, there was a span of 7 bases. The CDR3 extends over 14 amino acids. The CDR3 bases are TGTGCCAGCAGTTACTCCCGGAAACAAGAGACCCAGTACTTC. It yields the protein CASSYSRKQETQYF.

The chain carries TRBV6-2 or TRBV6-3 and TRBJ2-2, with 8 bases aligning to TRBD1. V was pared by 2 bases and J by 1 base, with 3 bases of the junction left unmatched. CDR1 MNHEY and CDR2 SVGEGT come from the germline V gene. This CDR3 is 16 amino acids long. The CDR3 spells CASSYLGQGNTGELFF. For the CDR3, the DNA is TGTGCCAGCAGTTACCTCGGACAGGGGAACACCGGGGAGCTGTTTTTT.

This clonotype was seen many times. The chain combines TRBV5-1 with TRBJ2-7; tentative D call: TRBD1 (5 bases). V gave up 5 bases and J gave up 7 bases, with 13 bases separating them. This CDR3 is 12 amino acids long. Germline CDR1 is SGHRS and CDR2 is YFSETQ. The CDR3 coding sequence is TGCGCCAGCAGGACTGAAGGGGTTGAGCAGTACTTC. It specifies CASRTEGVEQYF.

The sample holds many counts of this clonotype. The V gene is TRBV29-1, the J gene TRBJ1-2; no clear D gene. CDR3 size: 12 residues. V dropped 4 bases and J dropped 2 bases, with 8 bases sitting between them. The germline gives CDR1 SQVTM, CDR2 ANQGSEA. In nucleotides, the CDR3 is TGCAGCGTTGGGGCCGGGAACTATGGCTACACCTTC. Its translation: CSVGAGNYGYTF.

This clonotype occurred many times. This chain joins TRBV3-1 and TRBJ2-7; the D gene is possibly TRBD1 (5 bases). The CDR3 runs 12 residues. Trimming stripped 4 bases from V and 4 bases from J, with 8 bases between. The germline V gene has CDR1 LGHDT and CDR2 YNNKEL (reference sequence). Here the CDR3 reads CASSRRGYEQYF. Here the CDR3 DNA reads TGTGCCAGCAGCCGTAGGGGATACGAGCAGTACTTC.

This clonotype was seen only a few times. The chain employs TRBV21-1 and TRBJ2-1; the table's D call of TRBD1 was not tested on the DNA. TRBV21-1 is deemed a pseudogene. This CDR3 comprises 20 residues. CDR3 sequence (DNA): TGTGCCAGCAGCAACAGCTCCGGGACGGCTCAAAAACTATCCTACAATGAGCAGTTCTTC. Translating it yields CASSNSSGTAQKLSYNEQFF.

The chain couples TRBV11-1 to TRBJ2-7, with 14 bases matching TRBD2. The V gene's germline CDR1 is SGHAT and CDR2 FQDESV (reference sequence). Trimming at V came to 5 bases and at J to 1 base, leaving 10 bases not matched to a gene. The CDR3 is 18 amino acids. CDR3 residues: CASSRSTSGRDISYEQYF. The CDR3 nucleotides are TGTGCCAGCAGCCGATCGACTAGCGGGAGGGATATTTCCTACGAGCAGTACTTC.

This clonotype has a handful of counts. CDR3 amino acids: CATSRDDPGSYEQYF. The CDR3 DNA is TGTGCCACCAGCAGAGATGACCCGGGCTCCTACGAGCAGTACTTC. The gene calls are TRBV15 and TRBJ2-7; D unclear. The CDR3 runs to 15 residues. CDR1 and CDR2 (germline): LNHNV, YYDKDF (reference sequence). Trimming left V 0 bases short and J 0 bases short, with 9 bases between.

The CDR3 loop is CASSPPDRVGPQHF. CDR3 in DNA: TGTGCCAGCTCACCGCCCGACAGGGTTGGACCCCAGCATTTT. The gene calls are TRBV18 and TRBJ1-5; 7 nucleotides align to TRBD1. CDR1 and CDR2 (germline): KGHSH, LQKENI. The CDR3 spans 14 residues. Unmatched junction bases numbered 9, after V lost 3 bases and J lost 10 bases.

Many counts were recorded for this clonotype. The V call is TRBV5-1, the J call TRBJ2-2; D unresolved. CDR1 and CDR2 (germline): SGHRS, YFSETQ. CDR3 length equals 14 residues. V was shortened by 0 bases and J by 4 bases, with 7 bases between the two germline ends. The CDR3 nucleotides read TGCGCCAGCAGCTTGGCAGCAGGCACCGGGGAGCTGTTTTTT. It translates to CASSLAAGTGELFF.